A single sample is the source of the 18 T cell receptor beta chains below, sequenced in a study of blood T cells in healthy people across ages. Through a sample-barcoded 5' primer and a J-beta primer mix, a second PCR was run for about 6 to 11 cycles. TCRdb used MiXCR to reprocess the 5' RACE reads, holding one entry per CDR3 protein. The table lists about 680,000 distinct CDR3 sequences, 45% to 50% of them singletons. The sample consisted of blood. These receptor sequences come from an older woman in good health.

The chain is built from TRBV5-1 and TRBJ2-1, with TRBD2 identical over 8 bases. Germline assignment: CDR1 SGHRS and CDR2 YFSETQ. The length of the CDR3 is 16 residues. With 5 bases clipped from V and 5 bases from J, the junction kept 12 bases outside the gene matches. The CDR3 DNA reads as TGCGCCAGCAGTTTTACTGGACTAGCCCCGGACAATGAGCAGTTCTTC. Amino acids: CASSFTGLAPDNEQFF.

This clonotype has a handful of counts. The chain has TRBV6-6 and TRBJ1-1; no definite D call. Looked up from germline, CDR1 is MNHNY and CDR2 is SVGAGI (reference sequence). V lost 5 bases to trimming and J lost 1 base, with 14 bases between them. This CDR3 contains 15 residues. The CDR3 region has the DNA TGTGCCAGCAGTCACGCGGCAGGTCCGAACACTGAAGCTTTCTTT. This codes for CASSHAAGPNTEAFF.

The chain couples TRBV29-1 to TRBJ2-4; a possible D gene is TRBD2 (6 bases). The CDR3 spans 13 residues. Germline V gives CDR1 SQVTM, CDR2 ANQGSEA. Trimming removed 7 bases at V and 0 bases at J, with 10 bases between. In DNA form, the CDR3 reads TGCAGCGCTCTAGCGATAGCCAAAAACATTCAGTACTTC. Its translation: CSALAIAKNIQYF.

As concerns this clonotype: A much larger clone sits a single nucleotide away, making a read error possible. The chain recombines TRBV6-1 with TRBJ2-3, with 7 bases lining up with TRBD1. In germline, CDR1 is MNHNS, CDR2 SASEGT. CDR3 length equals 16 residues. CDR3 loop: CSSKLQGPLSTDTQYF. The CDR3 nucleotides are TGTTCCAGCAAGCTACAGGGGCCCCTTAGCACAGATACGCAGTATTTT.

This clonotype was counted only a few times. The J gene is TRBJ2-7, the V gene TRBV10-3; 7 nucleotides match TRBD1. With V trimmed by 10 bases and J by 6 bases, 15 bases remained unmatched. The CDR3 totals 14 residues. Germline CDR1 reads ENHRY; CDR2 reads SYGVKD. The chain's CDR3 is CATAQTGWLSEQYF. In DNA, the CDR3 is TGTGCCACCGCCCAGACAGGGTGGCTTTCCGAGCAGTACTTC.

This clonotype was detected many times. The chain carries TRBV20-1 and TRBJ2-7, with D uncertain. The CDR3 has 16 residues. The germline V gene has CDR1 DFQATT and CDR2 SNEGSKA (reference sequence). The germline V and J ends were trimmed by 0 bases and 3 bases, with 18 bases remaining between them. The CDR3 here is CSARDPETQDGYEQYF. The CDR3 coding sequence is TGCAGTGCTAGAGATCCCGAGACGCAAGACGGCTACGAGCAGTACTTC.

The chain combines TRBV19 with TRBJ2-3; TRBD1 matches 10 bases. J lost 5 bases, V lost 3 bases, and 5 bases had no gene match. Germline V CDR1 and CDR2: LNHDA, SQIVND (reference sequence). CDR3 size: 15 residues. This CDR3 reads CASSIRDRGRDTQYF. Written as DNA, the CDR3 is TGTGCCAGTAGTATCCGGGACAGGGGCAGAGATACGCAGTATTTT.

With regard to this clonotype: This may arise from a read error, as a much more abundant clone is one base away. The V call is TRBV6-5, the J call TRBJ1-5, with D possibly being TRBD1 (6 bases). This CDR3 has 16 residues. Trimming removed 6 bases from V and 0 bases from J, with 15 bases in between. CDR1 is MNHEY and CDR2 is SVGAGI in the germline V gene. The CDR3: CASRRAGANSNQPQHF. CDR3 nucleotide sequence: TGTGCCAGCAGACGCGCAGGGGCGAATAGCAATCAGCCCCAGCATTTT.

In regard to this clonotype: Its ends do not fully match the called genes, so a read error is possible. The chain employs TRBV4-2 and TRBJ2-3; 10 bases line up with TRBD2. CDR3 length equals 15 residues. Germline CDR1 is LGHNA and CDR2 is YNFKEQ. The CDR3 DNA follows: TGTGCCAGCGGCCAGACTAGCGGGAGCACAGATACGCAGTATTTT. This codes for CASGQTSGSTDTQYF.

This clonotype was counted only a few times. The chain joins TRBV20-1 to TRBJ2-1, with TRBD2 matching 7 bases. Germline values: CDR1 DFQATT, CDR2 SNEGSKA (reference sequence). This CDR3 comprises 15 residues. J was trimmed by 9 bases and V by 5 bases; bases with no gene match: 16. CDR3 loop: CSAHPPGGSSSEQFF. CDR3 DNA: TGCAGTGCTCATCCCCCCGGCGGGAGTTCATCTGAGCAGTTCTTC.

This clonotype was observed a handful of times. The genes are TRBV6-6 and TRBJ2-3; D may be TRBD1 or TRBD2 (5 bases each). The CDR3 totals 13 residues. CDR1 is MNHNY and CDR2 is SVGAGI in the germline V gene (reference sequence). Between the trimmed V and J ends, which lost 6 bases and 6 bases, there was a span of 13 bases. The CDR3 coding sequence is TGTGCCAGCAGGAGTCTGGGGGACGATACGCAGTATTTT. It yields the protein CASRSLGDDTQYF.

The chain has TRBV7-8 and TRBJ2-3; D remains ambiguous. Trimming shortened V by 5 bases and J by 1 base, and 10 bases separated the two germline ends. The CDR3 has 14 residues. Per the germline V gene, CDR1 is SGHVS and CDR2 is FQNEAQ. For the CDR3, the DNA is TGTGCCAGCAGCCCATGGACGCGCACAGATACGCAGTATTTT. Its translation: CASSPWTRTDTQYF.

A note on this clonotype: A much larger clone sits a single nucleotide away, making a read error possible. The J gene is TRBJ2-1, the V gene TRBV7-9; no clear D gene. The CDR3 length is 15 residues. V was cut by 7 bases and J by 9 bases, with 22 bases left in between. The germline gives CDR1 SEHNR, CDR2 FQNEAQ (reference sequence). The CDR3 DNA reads TGTGCCAGCAACCCTCAACAAGAGCGTTGGGGTGAGCAGTTCTTC. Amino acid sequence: CASNPQQERWGEQFF.

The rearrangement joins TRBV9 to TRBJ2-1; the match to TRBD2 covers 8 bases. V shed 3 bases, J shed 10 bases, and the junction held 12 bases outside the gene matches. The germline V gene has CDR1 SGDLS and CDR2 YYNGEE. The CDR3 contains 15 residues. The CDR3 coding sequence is TGTGCCAGCAGCGGAGCTAAGCGGGAGAGGGACGAGCAGTTCTTC. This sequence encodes CASSGAKRERDEQFF.

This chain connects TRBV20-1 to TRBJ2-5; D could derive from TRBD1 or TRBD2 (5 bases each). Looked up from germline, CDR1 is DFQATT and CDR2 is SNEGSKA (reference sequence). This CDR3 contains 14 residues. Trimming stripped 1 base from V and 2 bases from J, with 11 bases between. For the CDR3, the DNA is TGCAGTGCTAGAGGGGACCGCAGGCAAGAGACCCAGTACTTC. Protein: CSARGDRRQETQYF.

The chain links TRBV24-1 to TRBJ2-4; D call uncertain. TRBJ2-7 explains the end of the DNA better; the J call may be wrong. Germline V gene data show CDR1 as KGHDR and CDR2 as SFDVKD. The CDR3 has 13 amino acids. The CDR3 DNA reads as TGTGCCACCAGGGCGGCCCCCGCCTACGAGCAGTACTTC. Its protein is CATRAAPAYEQYF.

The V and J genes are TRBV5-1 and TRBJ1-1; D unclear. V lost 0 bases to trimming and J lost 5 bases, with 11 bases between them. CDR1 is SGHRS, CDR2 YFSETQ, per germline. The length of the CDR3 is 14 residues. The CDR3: CASSLEAGRTEAFF. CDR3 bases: TGCGCCAGCAGCTTGGAGGCGGGAAGGACTGAAGCTTTCTTT.

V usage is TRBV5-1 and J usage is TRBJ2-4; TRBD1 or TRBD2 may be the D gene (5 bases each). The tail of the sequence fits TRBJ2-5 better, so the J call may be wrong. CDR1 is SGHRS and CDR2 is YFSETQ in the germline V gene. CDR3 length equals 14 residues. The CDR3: CASSNRDPWETQYF. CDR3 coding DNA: TGCGCCAGCAGCAACCGGGACCCCTGGGAGACCCAGTACTTC.